This T cell receptor beta chain came from a study of blood T cell repertoires in COVID-19. Method: immunoSEQ multiplex PCR; TCRdb's copy keeps in-frame clones and lacks some. Here the sample spans over 45,000 clones, over 75% being singletons. CDR3 size: 17 residues. V shed 7 bases and J 0 bases; nucleotides not matched to a gene: 12. Germline lookup yields CDR1 MDHEN and CDR2 SYDVKM. The sequencing input was peripheral blood. The genes are TRBV28 and TRBJ1-3, with 7 bases lining up with TRBD1. The receptor was derived from a human donor in a cohort sampled during active COVID-19. CDR3 sequence reads: CASTGGQQYSSGNTIYF. CDR3 DNA: TGTGCCAGCACCGGGGGACAGCAATACTCCTCTGGAAACACCATATATTTT.